Shown below are 17 T cell receptor beta chains from a single sample sequenced in a study of OX40 agonist ivuxolimab in advanced cancers. Measured with immunoSEQ multiplex PCR; TCRdb has only the in-frame clones, and not every one. The table lists 95,000 to 150,000 clones, 90% to 95% of them singletons, with 0.15% to 0.16% in the top ten. The input for sequencing was CD4+ or CD8+ T cells sorted from blood, taken in a trial of the OX40 agonist ivuxolimab. All receptors derive from an adult with an advanced solid tumor such as melanoma, head and neck, liver or kidney cancer.

V gene TRBV19 combines with J gene TRBJ2-1; possibly TRBD2 for D (7 bases). The CDR3 contains 16 residues. V lost 6 bases to trimming and J lost 5 bases, with 20 bases between them. Germline CDR1 LNHDA, CDR2 SQIVND (reference sequence). The CDR3 sequence is CASSSWEGEGHNEQFF. CDR3 bases: TGTGCCAGTAGCTCATGGGAGGGGGAGGGACACAATGAGCAGTTCTTC.

J is TRBJ2-7 and V is TRBV23-1; D is possibly TRBD1 or TRBD2 (5 bases each). TRBV23-1 is placed among ORFs of uncertain function. This CDR3 region has 19 residues. Trimming cost V 0 bases and J 0 bases, with 21 bases left between them. The CDR3 bases are TGCGCCAGCAGTCAATCGAAGGGGACCCCTCTGCTCCCCTCCTACGAGCAGTACTTC. Translated: CASSQSKGTPLLPSYEQYF.

This chain joins TRBV7-9 and TRBJ2-1, with 8 bases aligning to TRBD1. This CDR3 spans 15 amino acids. Germline V lookup: CDR1 SEHNR, CDR2 FQNEAQ (reference sequence). Losses at the gene ends were 5 bases for V and 5 bases for J; bases not matched to a gene: 8. The CDR3 here is CASSQQGVVDNEQFF. CDR3 sequence (DNA): TGTGCCAGCAGCCAACAGGGGGTGGTGGACAATGAGCAGTTCTTC. Complete variable domain (other parts from reference TRBV7-9 and TRBJ2-1): DTGVSQNPRHKITKRGQNVTFRCDPISEHNRLYWYRQTLGQGPEFLTYFQNEAQLEKSRLLSDRFSAERPKGSFSTLEIQRTEQGDSAMYLCASSQQGVVDNEQFFGPGTRLTVL.

The chain couples TRBV6-5 to TRBJ1-3, with a weak D call TRBD1 (6 bases). The CDR3 contains 16 residues. Trimming stripped 4 bases from V and 4 bases from J, with 17 bases between. CDR1 MNHEY and CDR2 SVGAGI come from the germline V gene. CDR3 in amino acids: CASSSPGAGTGNTIYF. CDR3 bases: TGTGCCAGCAGTTCCCCCGGGGCAGGGACAGGAAACACCATATATTTT.

In its sample, this clone was seen once. This sequence joins TRBV11-2 and TRBJ1-3; D possibly corresponds to TRBD1 (6 bases). V was trimmed by 4 bases and J by 1 base, leaving 11 bases between them. The CDR3 is 15 residues long. Germline loops: CDR1 SGHAT, CDR2 FQNNGV. The DNA for the CDR3 is TGTGCCAGCAGCTCCGCAGGGGTGTCTGGAAACACCATATATTTT. Residues: CASSSAGVSGNTIYF.

V usage is TRBV4-2 and J usage is TRBJ1-1; 7 bases map to TRBD1. V was pared by 0 bases and J by 5 bases, with 3 bases of the junction left unmatched. Per germline, CDR1 LGHNA and CDR2 YNFKEQ. The CDR3 spans 14 residues. The CDR3 DNA follows: TGTGCCAGCAGCCAAGACAGGGGGGAAACTGAAGCTTTCTTT. Encoded protein: CASSQDRGETEAFF.

This chain connects TRBV11-3 to TRBJ2-1; possible D gene TRBD1, 5 bases. V shed 0 bases and J shed 10 bases, with 13 bases lying between them. Germline lookup yields CDR1 SGHNT and CDR2 YENEEA. The CDR3 sequence is 14 residues long. The CDR3 is CASSLDPKGNEQFF. CDR3 sequence (DNA): TGTGCCAGCAGCTTAGATCCGAAGGGGAACGAGCAGTTCTTC. Drawing the rest from reference TRBV11-3 and TRBJ2-1, the complete variable domain is EAGVVQSPRYKIIEKKQPVAFWCNPISGHNTLYWYLQNLGQGPELLIRYENEEAVDDSQLPKDRFSAERLKGVDSTLKIQPAELGDSAVYLCASSLDPKGNEQFFGPGTRLTVL.

The chain is built from TRBV6-6 and TRBJ1-2; TRBD1 agrees at 7 bases. Per the germline V gene, CDR1 is MNHNY and CDR2 is SVGAGI (reference sequence). Germline trimming cut 6 bases from V and 4 bases from J; bases unmatched to any gene: 11. This CDR3 is 15 amino acids long. The CDR3 DNA follows: TGTGCCAGCAGCAGGGGACAGACAGCTGGCTATGGCTACACCTTC. Protein product: CASSRGQTAGYGYTF.

The chain carries TRBV30 and TRBJ1-2, with D unresolved. Between the trimmed V and J ends, which lost 0 bases and 5 bases, there was a span of 7 bases. CDR1 and CDR2 (germline): GTSNPN, SVGIG (reference sequence). The length of the CDR3 is 12 residues. The CDR3, as DNA: TGTGCCTGGAGTGTAGGTGAATATGGCTACACCTTC. Translated, it gives CAWSVGEYGYTF.

This chain uses TRBV28 with TRBJ2-1, with TRBD1 matching 7 bases. V trimming: 6 bases; J trimming: 3 bases; junction bases outside the gene matches: 2. The CDR3 is made up of 13 amino acids. The germline V gene encodes CDR1 MDHEN and CDR2 SYDVKM. This CDR3 is CASRAGGYNEQFF. Here the CDR3 DNA reads TGTGCCAGCAGAGCAGGGGGCTACAATGAGCAGTTCTTC.

This rearrangement joins TRBV7-2 to TRBJ2-1, with 7 bases that match TRBD2. Germline CDR1 SGHTA, CDR2 FQGNSA. V was pared by 2 bases and J by 6 bases, with 7 bases of the junction left unmatched. The CDR3 has 15 amino acids. The CDR3 nucleotides are TGTGCCAGCAGCTTAATGGCGGGAGAGGCCAATGAGCAGTTCTTC. It yields the protein CASSLMAGEANEQFF.

The chain recombines TRBV4-1 with TRBJ2-2; 12 bases match TRBD1. In germline, CDR1 is MGHRA, CDR2 YSYEKL. The CDR3 runs 17 residues. The J segment lost 2 bases and the V segment lost 1 base, leaving 2 bases of the junction unmatched. The DNA of the CDR3 is TGCGCCAGCAGCCAAGGGGACAGGGGGCGAAACACCGGGGAGCTGTTTTTT. Amino acids: CASSQGDRGRNTGELFF.

The V gene is TRBV7-2, the J gene TRBJ2-2; D is perhaps TRBD2 (6 bases). In germline, CDR1 is SGHTA, CDR2 FQGNSA. The CDR3 extends over 16 amino acids. Trimming took 5 bases from V and 4 from J, leaving 17 bases between them. The CDR3 protein is CASSLPELALTGELFF. The CDR3 DNA is TGTGCCAGCAGCCTACCTGAGCTAGCGCTCACCGGGGAGCTGTTTTTT. Full variable domain (rest looked up from reference TRBV7-2 and TRBJ2-2): GAGVSQSPSNKVTEKGKDVELRCDPISGHTALYWYRQSLGQGLEFLIYFQGNSAPDKSGLPSDRFSAERTGGSVSTLTIQRTQQEDSAVYLCASSLPELALTGELFFGEGSRLTVL.

The chain uses TRBV11-3 and TRBJ2-2; D is ambiguous. Germline CDR1 reads SGHNT; CDR2 reads YENEEA. The CDR3 length is 14 residues. The V gene lost 4 bases and the J gene lost 5 bases, with 11 bases spanning the gap. The CDR3 DNA reads as TGTGCCAGCAGCTCCCCTTTGAGGACCGGGGAGCTGTTTTTT. As protein: CASSSPLRTGELFF.

The rearrangement uses TRBV10-2 and TRBJ1-6, with 9 bases identical to TRBD1. V was pared by 3 bases and J by 9 bases, with 3 bases of the junction left unmatched. This CDR3 region has 14 residues. From germline, CDR1 is WSHSY and CDR2 SAAADI. CDR3 nucleotides: TGCGCCAGCAGTGAACAGGGGGCGGCTTCACCCCTCCACTTT. This gives the protein CASSEQGAASPLHF.

The V and J genes are TRBV2 and TRBJ1-6; unclear D gene. V gave up 6 bases and J gave up 0 bases, with 9 bases separating them. Per germline, CDR1 SNHLY and CDR2 FYNNEI. The CDR3 sequence is 15 residues long. This CDR3 is CASRDDSSYNSPLHF. The CDR3 nucleotides are TGTGCCAGCAGGGACGATAGCTCCTATAATTCACCCCTCCACTTT.

The V gene is TRBV7-9, the J gene TRBJ1-1, with D possibly TRBD1 on 5 matching bases. Germline V gene sequence: CDR1 SEHNR, CDR2 FQNEAQ (reference sequence). Between the trimmed V and J ends, which lost 5 bases and 4 bases, there was a span of 14 bases. This CDR3 is 14 amino acids long. CDR3 DNA: TGTGCCAGCAGCCACCGGGGACGCGGCACTGAAGCTTTCTTT. It translates to CASSHRGRGTEAFF.